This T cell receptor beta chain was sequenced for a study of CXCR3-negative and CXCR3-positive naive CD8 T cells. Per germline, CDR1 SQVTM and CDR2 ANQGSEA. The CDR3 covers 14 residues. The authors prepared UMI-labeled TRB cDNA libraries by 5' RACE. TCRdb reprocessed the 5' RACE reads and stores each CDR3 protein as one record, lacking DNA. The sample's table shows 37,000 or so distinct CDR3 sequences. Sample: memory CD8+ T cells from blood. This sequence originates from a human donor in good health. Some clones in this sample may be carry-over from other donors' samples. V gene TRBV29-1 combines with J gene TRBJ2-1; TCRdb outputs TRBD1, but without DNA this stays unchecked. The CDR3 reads CSVEAGQNSNEQFF.